This T cell receptor beta chain was sequenced in a study of blood T cells in healthy people across ages. PCR was performed a second time for about 7 to 12 cycles using a sample-barcoded 5' primer and a J-beta primer mix. With 12 random nucleotides, a template-switch adaptor tagged each individual cDNA molecule. TCRdb called the 5' RACE reads again in MiXCR, with one record for every CDR3 protein. This sample carries about 1.4 million distinct CDR3 sequences, approximately 59% of them seen once, and the ten largest clones take more than 6%. The people who gave samples were healthy Caucasians from Russia, aged roughly 6 to 100. Germline values: CDR1 SEHNR, CDR2 FQNEAQ (reference sequence). V gave up 4 bases and J gave up 0 bases, with 15 bases separating them. This CDR3 contains 17 residues.

This receptor was obtained from a man aged 18 to 29 in good health. The specimen was blood. This chain uses TRBV7-9 with TRBJ2-2, with a tentative D call TRBD1 (5 bases). CDR3 amino acids: CASSSTVFDANTGELFF. The CDR3 DNA is TGTGCCAGCAGCTCGACAGTTTTCGACGCGAACACCGGGGAGCTGTTTTTT.